This T cell receptor (beta chain) stems from a study of T cell clusters in autoimmune cytopenias. Findings and limits, study-wide: TRB repertoire shifts in secondary cytopenia and chronic lymphocytic leukemia mostly reflected lymphoma, not autoimmunity.

Frequency places this clonotype as medium-sized (0.01 to 0.1%). Antigen unknown. TRB rearrangements were amplified by touch-down multiplex PCR with mixed TRB-A/B primers. TCRdb reworked the multiplex PCR reads into one entry per CDR3 protein, no DNA. The table counts approximately 11,000 distinct CDR3 sequences; 2.5% to 4% lies in the top ten. The CDR3 is 16 amino acids. CDR1 SGHTA and CDR2 FQGNSA come from the germline V gene. Some 38,000 genome equivalents of blood DNA were amplified for TRB. The data were also submitted as part of a second study, on T cell repertoires in aging, cancer and after chemotherapy. From that report: Age-matched healthy donors had significantly more diverse, less clonal blood TCR repertoires than untreated cancer patients. No conclusions about immunological memory after chemotherapy can be drawn from the repertoire data.

This chain uses TRBV7-2 with TRBJ2-1; TCRdb designates TRBD2, a call that cannot be tested without DNA. The sample comprised peripheral blood. This sequence originates from a human donor in good health. CDR3: CASSHGTSGGRGEQFF.